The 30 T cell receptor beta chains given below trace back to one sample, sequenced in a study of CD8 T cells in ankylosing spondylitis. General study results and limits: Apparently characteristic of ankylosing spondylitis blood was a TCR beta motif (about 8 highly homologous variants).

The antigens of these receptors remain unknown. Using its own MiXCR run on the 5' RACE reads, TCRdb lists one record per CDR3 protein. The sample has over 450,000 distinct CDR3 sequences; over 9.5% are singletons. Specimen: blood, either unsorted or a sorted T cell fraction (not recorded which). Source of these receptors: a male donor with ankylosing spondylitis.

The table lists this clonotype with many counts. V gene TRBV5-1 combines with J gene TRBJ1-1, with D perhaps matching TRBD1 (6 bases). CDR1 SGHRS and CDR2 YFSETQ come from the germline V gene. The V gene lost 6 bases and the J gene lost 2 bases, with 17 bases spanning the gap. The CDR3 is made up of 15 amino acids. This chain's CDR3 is CASTLLPGDNTEAFF. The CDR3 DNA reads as TGCGCCAGCACACTTCTACCAGGGGACAACACTGAAGCTTTCTTT.

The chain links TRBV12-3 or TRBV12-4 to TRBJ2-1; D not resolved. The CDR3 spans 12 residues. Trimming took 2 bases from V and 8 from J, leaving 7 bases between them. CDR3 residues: CASSLSVDEQFF. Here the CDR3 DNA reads TGTGCCAGCAGTTTAAGCGTAGATGAGCAGTTCTTC.

The CDR3 nucleotides are TGTGCCAGCTCACCCGGGACAGGGGGATCACCCCTCCACTTT. This gives the protein CASSPGTGGSPLHF. This sequence joins TRBV18 and TRBJ1-6, with 11 bases identical to TRBD1. Per germline, CDR1 KGHSH and CDR2 LQKENI. V trimming: 3 bases; J trimming: 10 bases; junction bases outside the gene matches: 2. This CDR3 contains 14 residues.

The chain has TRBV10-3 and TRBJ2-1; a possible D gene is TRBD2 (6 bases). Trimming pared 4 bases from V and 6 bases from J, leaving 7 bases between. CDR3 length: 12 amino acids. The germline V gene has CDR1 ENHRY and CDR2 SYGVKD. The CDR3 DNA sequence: TGTGCCATCAGTGGGGAGGCCAATGAGCAGTTCTTC. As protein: CAISGEANEQFF.

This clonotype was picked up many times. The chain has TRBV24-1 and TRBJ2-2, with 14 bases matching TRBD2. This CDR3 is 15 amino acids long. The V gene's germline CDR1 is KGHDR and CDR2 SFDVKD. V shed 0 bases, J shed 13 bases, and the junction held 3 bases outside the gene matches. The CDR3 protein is CATSDLGTSGRRLFF. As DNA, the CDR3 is TGTGCCACCAGTGATTTGGGGACTAGCGGGAGAAGGCTGTTTTTT.

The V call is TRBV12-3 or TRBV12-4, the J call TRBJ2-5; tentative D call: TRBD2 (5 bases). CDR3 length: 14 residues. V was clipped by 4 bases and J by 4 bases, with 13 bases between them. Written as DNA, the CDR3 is TGTGCCAGCAGTTCCCCCGGGGAACTAGAGACCCAGTACTTC. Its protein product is CASSSPGELETQYF.

CDR3 amino acids: CASSYPPRGYNEQFF. The DNA for the CDR3 is TGTGCCAGCAGTTACCCCCCCCGGGGTTACAATGAGCAGTTCTTC. The V gene is TRBV6-5, the J gene TRBJ2-1; D might be TRBD2 (5 bases). Per the germline V gene, CDR1 is MNHEY and CDR2 is SVGAGI. This CDR3 has 15 amino acids. V was trimmed by 2 bases and J by 4 bases, leaving 12 bases between them.

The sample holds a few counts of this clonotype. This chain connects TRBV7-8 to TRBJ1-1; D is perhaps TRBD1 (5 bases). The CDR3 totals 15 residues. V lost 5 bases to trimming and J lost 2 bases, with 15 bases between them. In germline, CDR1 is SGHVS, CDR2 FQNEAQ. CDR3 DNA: TGTGCCAGCAGCCCCACCCGAGGGGCCAACACTGAAGCTTTCTTT. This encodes CASSPTRGANTEAFF.

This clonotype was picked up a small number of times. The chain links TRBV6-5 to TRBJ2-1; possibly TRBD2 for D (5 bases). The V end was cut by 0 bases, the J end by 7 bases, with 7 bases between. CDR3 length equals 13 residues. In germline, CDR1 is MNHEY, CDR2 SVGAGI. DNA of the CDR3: TGTGCCAGCAGTTACTCGGAGCGGAATGAGCAGTTCTTC. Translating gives CASSYSERNEQFF.

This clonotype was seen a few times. The CDR3 nucleotides read TGTGCCAGCAGTTGGATAGAGACAGGGGCTGGCTACACCTTC. This sequence encodes CASSWIETGAGYTF. The chain links TRBV12-3 or TRBV12-4 to TRBJ1-2; 8 bases are a match to TRBD1. Losses at the gene ends were 4 bases for V and 7 bases for J; bases not matched to a gene: 8. The CDR3 spans 14 residues.

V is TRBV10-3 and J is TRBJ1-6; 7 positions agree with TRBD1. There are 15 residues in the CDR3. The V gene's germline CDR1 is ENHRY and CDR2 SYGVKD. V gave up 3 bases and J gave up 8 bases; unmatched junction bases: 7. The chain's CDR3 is CAISDDRELYSPLHF. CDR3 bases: TGTGCCATCAGTGACGACAGGGAATTATATTCACCCCTCCACTTT.

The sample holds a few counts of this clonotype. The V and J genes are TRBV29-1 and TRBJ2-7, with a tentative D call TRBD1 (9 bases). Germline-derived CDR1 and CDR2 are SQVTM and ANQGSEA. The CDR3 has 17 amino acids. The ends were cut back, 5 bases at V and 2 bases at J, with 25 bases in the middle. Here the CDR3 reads CSVRLGGARQGAYEQYF. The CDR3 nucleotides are TGCAGCGTTCGCCTCGGGGGGGCCCGACAGGGGGCCTACGAGCAGTACTTC.

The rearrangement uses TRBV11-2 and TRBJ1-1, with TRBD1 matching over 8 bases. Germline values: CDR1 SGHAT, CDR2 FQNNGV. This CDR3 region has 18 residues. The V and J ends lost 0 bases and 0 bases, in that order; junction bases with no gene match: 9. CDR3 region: CASSLDLRTGNMNTEAFF. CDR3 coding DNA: TGTGCCAGCAGCTTAGATCTCAGGACAGGGAATATGAACACTGAAGCTTTCTTT.

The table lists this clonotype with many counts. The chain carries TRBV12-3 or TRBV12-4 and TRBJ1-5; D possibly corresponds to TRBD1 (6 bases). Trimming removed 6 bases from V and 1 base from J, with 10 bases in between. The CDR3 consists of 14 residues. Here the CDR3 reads CASRRGGSNQPQHF. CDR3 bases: TGTGCCAGCAGGCGAGGGGGGAGCAATCAGCCCCAGCATTTT.

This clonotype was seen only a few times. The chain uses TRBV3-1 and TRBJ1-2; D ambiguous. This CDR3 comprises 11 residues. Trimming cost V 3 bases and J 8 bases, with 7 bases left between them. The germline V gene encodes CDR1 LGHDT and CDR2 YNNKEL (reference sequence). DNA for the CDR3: TGTGCCAGCAGCCACTCCCTAGGCTACACCTTC. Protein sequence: CASSHSLGYTF. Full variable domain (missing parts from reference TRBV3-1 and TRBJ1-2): DTAVSQTPKYLVTQMGNDKSIKCEQNLGHDTMYWYKQDSKKFLKIMFSYNNKELIINETVPNRFSPKSPDKAHLNLHINSLELGDSAVYFCASSHSLGYTFGSGTRLTVV.

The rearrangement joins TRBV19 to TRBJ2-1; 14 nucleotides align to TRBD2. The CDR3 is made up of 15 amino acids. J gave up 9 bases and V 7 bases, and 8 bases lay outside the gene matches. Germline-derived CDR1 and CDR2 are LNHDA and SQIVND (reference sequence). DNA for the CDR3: TGTGCCAGTAACCTCCCGGGACTAGCGGGAGCTGAGCAGTTCTTC. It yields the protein CASNLPGLAGAEQFF.

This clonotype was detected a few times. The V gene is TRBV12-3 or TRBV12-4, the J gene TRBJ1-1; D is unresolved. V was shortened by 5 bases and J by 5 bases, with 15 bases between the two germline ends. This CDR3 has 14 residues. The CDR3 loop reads CASSPTSSDTEAFF. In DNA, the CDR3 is TGTGCCAGCAGTCCAACAAGTTCCGATACTGAAGCTTTCTTT.

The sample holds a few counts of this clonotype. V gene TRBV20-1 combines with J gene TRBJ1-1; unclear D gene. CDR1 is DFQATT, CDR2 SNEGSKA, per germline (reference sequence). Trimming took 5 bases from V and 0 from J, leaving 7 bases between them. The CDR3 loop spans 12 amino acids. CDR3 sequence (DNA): TGCAGTGCTGTCGGCTTGAACACTGAAGCTTTCTTT. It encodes CSAVGLNTEAFF.

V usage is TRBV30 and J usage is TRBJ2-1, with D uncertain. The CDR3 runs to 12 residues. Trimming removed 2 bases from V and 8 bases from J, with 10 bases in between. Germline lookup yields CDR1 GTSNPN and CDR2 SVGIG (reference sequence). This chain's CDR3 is CAWSLYGDEQFF. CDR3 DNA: TGTGCCTGGAGTTTGTACGGTGATGAGCAGTTCTTC.

The CDR3 sequence: CASSTDLNTEAFF. In DNA, the CDR3 is TGTGCCAGCAGTACTGATTTGAACACTGAAGCTTTCTTT. The V and J genes are TRBV12-3 or TRBV12-4 and TRBJ1-1; no definite D call. This CDR3 contains 13 residues. Deletions cut 5 bases from V and 0 bases from J, with 7 bases between.

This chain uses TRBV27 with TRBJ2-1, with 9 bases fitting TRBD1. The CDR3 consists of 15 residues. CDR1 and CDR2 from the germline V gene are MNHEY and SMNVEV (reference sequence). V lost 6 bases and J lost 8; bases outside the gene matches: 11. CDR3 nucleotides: TGTGCCAGCAGAACACAGGGGGCGTTCGGGGATGAGCAGTTCTTC. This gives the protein CASRTQGAFGDEQFF.

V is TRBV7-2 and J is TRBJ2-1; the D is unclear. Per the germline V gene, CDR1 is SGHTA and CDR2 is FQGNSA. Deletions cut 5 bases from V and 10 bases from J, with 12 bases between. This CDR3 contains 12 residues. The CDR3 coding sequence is TGTGCCAGCAGCCCCCCTAGAGAAGAGCAGTTCTTC. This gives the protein CASSPPREEQFF.

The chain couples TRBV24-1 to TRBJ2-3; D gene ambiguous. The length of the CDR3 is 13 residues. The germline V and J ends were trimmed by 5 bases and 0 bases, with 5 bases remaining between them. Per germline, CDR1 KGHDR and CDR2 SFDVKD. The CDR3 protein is CATSARSTDTQYF. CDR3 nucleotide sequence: TGTGCCACCAGTGCCAGGAGCACAGATACGCAGTATTTT.

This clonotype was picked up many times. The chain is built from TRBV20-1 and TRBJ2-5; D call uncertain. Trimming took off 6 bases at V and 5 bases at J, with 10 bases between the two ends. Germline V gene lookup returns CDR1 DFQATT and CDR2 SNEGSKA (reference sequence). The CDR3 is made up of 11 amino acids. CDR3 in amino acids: CSAREYETQYF. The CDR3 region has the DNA TGCAGTGCCCGAGAATACGAGACCCAGTACTTC.

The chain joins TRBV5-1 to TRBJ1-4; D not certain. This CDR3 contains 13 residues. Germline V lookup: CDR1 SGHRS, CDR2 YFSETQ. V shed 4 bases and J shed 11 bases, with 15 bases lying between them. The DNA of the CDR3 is TGCGCCAGCAGCACCTCGGGCGTTGGGAAACTGTTTTTT. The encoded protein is CASSTSGVGKLFF.

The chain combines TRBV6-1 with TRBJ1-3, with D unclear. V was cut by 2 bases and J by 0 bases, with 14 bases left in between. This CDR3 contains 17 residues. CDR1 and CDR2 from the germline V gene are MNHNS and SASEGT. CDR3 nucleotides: TGTGCCAGCAGTGAAAGGCCGGGAGGGAGCTCTGGAAACACCATATATTTT. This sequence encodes CASSERPGGSSGNTIYF.

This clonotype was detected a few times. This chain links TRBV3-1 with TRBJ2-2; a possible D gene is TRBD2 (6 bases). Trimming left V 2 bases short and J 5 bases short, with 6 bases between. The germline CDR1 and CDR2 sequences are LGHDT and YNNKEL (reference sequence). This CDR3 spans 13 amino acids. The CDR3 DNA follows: TGTGCCAGCAGCCAAAGCGGGACCGGGGAGCTGTTTTTT. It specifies CASSQSGTGELFF.

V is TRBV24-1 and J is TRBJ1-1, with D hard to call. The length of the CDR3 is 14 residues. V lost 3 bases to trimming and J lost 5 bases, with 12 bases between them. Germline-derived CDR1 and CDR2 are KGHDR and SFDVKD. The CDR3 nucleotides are TGTGCCACCAGTGATCCGGGGTCTTCAACTGAAGCTTTCTTT. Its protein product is CATSDPGSSTEAFF.

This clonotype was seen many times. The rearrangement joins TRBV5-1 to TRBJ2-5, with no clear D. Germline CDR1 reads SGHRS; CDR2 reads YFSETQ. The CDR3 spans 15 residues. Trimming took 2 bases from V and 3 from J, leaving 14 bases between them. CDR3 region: CASSLAPTSEETQYF. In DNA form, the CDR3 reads TGCGCCAGCAGCTTAGCCCCAACGTCTGAAGAGACCCAGTACTTC.

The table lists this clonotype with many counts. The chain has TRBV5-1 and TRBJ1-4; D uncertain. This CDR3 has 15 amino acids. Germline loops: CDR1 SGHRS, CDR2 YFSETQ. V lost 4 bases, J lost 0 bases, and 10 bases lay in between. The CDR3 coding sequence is TGCGCCAGCAGCGTAGACATAGCAACTAATGAAAAACTGTTTTTT. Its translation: CASSVDIATNEKLFF.